The entry below describes one TCR beta chain. This record belongs to a study of blood T cell repertoires in COVID-19. As for the study in general: The study drew acute and convalescent COVID-19 samples from the United States, Italy and Spain. PBMCs, B-cell-depleted T cells, or T cells provided the cDNA or gDNA that made up the material.

This CDR3 comprises 15 residues. Germline V gene sequence: CDR1 SEHNR, CDR2 FQNEAQ (reference sequence). V dropped 5 bases and J dropped 1 base, with 9 bases sitting between them. Only in-frame clones appear in the TCRdb table, and some are missing; sequencing was by immunoSEQ multiplex PCR. The sample has about 160,000 clones; approximately 85% are singletons. This chain links TRBV7-9 with TRBJ2-6; the D gene is possibly TRBD2 (5 bases). What was sequenced was peripheral blood. This TCR was sampled from a woman aged 60-70 years with COVID-19, enrolled during active disease. CDR3 loop: CASSAGLSGANVLTF. CDR3 nucleotide sequence: TGTGCCAGCAGCGCTGGACTTTCTGGGGCCAACGTCCTGACTTTC.